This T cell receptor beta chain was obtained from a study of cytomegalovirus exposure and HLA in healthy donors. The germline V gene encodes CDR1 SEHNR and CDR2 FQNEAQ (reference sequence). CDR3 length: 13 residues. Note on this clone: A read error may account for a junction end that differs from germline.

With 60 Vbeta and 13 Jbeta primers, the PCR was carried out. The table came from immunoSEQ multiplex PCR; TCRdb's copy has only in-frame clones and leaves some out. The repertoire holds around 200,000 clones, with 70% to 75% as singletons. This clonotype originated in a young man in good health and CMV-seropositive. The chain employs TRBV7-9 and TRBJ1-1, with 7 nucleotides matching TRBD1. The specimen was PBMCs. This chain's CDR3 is CSSSPDRVTEAFF. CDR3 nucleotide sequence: TGTTCCAGCAGCCCAGACAGGGTCACTGAAGCTTTCTTT.